These T cell receptor beta chains were read from a single sample in a study of cytomegalovirus exposure and HLA in healthy donors. Profiling relied on immunoSEQ multiplex PCR, and the TCRdb table lists in-frame clones only, not all of them. The data contain tens of thousands of clones, 90% to 95% of them singletons. Sequenced input: PBMCs. These receptors were taken from a woman between 18 and 29 years old in good health and CMV-seronegative. Each CDR3 is given with its conserved first and last residue. The order of the fields is J gene, clone size, V gene, D gene, CDR3 protein, CDR3 DNA. A D gene is named only where the DNA matches it firmly. Clone size is stated in some rows and not others, as once, few, many or a class when expanded.

j_gene: TRBJ2-3
abundance: .
v_gene: TRBV11-2
d_gene: .
CDR3aa: CASSPAPGVSTDTQYF
CDR3nt: TGTGCCAGCAGCCCTGCACCAGGGGTTAGCACAGATACGCAGTATTTT

j_gene: TRBJ2-1
abundance: .
v_gene: TRBV4-1
d_gene: .
CDR3aa: CASSQGADIHNEQFF
CDR3nt: TGCGCCAGCAGCCAAGGCGCGGACATCCACAATGAGCAGTTCTTC

j_gene: TRBJ2-7
abundance: .
v_gene: TRBV6-1
d_gene: .
CDR3aa: CASSSRQVQYF
CDR3nt: TGTGCCAGCAGTTCTCGACAGGTGCAGTACTTC

j_gene: TRBJ2-5
abundance: .
v_gene: TRBV7-9
d_gene: .
CDR3aa: CASSSAGDTPFVTQYF
CDR3nt: TGTGCCAGCAGCTCAGCAGGGGACACCCCCTTTGTGACCCAGTACTTC

j_gene: TRBJ2-3
abundance: once
v_gene: TRBV13
d_gene: TRBD1
CDR3aa: CASKTGGITDTQYF
CDR3nt: TGTGCCAGCAAAACAGGGGGTATCACAGATACGCAGTATTTT

j_gene: TRBJ2-2
abundance: .
v_gene: TRBV29-1
d_gene: TRBD1
CDR3aa: CSVKTGTGNTGELFF
CDR3nt: TGCAGCGTTAAGACCGGGACAGGGAACACCGGGGAGCTGTTTTTT

j_gene: TRBJ2-7
abundance: .
v_gene: TRBV7-2
d_gene: .
CDR3aa: CASSLDRAYEQYF
CDR3nt: TGTGCCAGCAGCTTAGACAGGGCCTACGAGCAGTACTTC

j_gene: TRBJ2-5
abundance: .
v_gene: TRBV15
d_gene: .
CDR3aa: CATRVIADHQETQYF
CDR3nt: TGTGCCACCAGAGTAATAGCGGATCACCAAGAGACCCAGTACTTC

j_gene: TRBJ2-5
abundance: .
v_gene: TRBV6-5
d_gene: .
CDR3aa: CASSYSLETQYF
CDR3nt: TGTGCCAGCAGTTACTCTCTGGAGACCCAGTACTTC

j_gene: TRBJ2-7
abundance: .
v_gene: TRBV30
d_gene: .
CDR3aa: CAWSSRQVSEQYF
CDR3nt: TGTGCCTGGAGTTCGCGACAGGTCAGCGAGCAGTACTTC

j_gene: TRBJ1-1
abundance: .
v_gene: TRBV5-1
d_gene: TRBD1
CDR3aa: CASSLARGFSRVNTEAFF
CDR3nt: TGCGCCAGCAGCTTGGCCAGGGGGTTCTCGAGAGTGAACACTGAAGCTTTCTTT

j_gene: TRBJ1-2
abundance: .
v_gene: TRBV19
d_gene: .
CDR3aa: CASQRGVYGYTF
CDR3nt: TGTGCCAGCCAACGGGGGGTCTATGGCTACACCTTC

j_gene: TRBJ1-5
abundance: .
v_gene: TRBV7-9
d_gene: TRBD1
CDR3aa: CASSRQGVNQPQHF
CDR3nt: TGTGCCAGCAGCCGCCAGGGGGTCAATCAGCCCCAGCATTTT

j_gene: TRBJ1-2
abundance: .
v_gene: TRBV2
d_gene: TRBD1
CDR3aa: CASRLKGDSNYGYTF
CDR3nt: TGTGCCAGCAGGCTAAAGGGGGACAGCAACTATGGCTACACCTTC

j_gene: TRBJ2-7
abundance: .
v_gene: TRBV28
d_gene: .
CDR3aa: CASRRGYEQYF
CDR3nt: TGTGCCAGCAGGAGGGGGTACGAGCAGTACTTC

j_gene: TRBJ2-1
abundance: .
v_gene: TRBV19
d_gene: TRBD2
CDR3aa: CASSIVAGRNNEQFF
CDR3nt: TGTGCCAGTAGTATTGTAGCGGGGCGGAACAATGAGCAGTTCTTC

j_gene: TRBJ1-5
abundance: .
v_gene: TRBV9
d_gene: .
CDR3aa: CASSPSTGFQPQHF
CDR3nt: TGTGCCAGCAGCCCTTCGACAGGATTTCAGCCCCAGCATTTT

j_gene: TRBJ2-1
abundance: .
v_gene: TRBV10-3
d_gene: .
CDR3aa: CAIITEYNEQFF
CDR3nt: TGTGCCATCATCACAGAGTACAATGAGCAGTTCTTC

j_gene: TRBJ2-5
abundance: .
v_gene: TRBV6-1
d_gene: .
CDR3aa: CASSDQGGWETQYF
CDR3nt: TGTGCCAGCAGTGACCAGGGGGGTTGGGAGACCCAGTACTTC

j_gene: TRBJ2-1
abundance: .
v_gene: TRBV2
d_gene: TRBD2
CDR3aa: CATRRGLASYNEQFF
CDR3nt: TGTGCCACACGACGGGGACTAGCGTCCTACAATGAGCAGTTCTTC

j_gene: TRBJ2-1
abundance: .
v_gene: TRBV11-2
d_gene: .
CDR3aa: CASSSIGGGSEQFF
CDR3nt: TGTGCCAGCAGCTCGATAGGCGGGGGCAGTGAGCAGTTCTTC

j_gene: TRBJ1-2
abundance: once
v_gene: TRBV11-2
d_gene: TRBD1
CDR3aa: CASSPRQGSIFQGYTF
CDR3nt: TGTGCCAGCAGCCCCAGACAGGGCAGTATATTTCAGGGCTACACCTTC

j_gene: TRBJ2-2
abundance: .
v_gene: TRBV30
d_gene: TRBD2
CDR3aa: CAWSQVAGDIGELFF
CDR3nt: TGTGCCTGGAGTCAAGTAGCGGGAGATATCGGGGAGCTGTTTTTT

j_gene: TRBJ1-5
abundance: .
v_gene: TRBV11-2
d_gene: .
CDR3aa: CASSLEGGNQPQHF
CDR3nt: TGTGCCAGCAGCTTAGAAGGGGGAAATCAGCCCCAGCATTTT

j_gene: TRBJ2-3
abundance: .
v_gene: TRBV2
d_gene: TRBD1
CDR3aa: CASSGQGNTDTQYF
CDR3nt: TGTGCCAGCAGTGGACAGGGAAACACAGATACGCAGTATTTT

j_gene: TRBJ2-5
abundance: .
v_gene: TRBV7-6
d_gene: TRBD2
CDR3aa: CASSLAVRASGRGETQYF
CDR3nt: TGTGCCAGCAGCTTAGCGGTTCGGGCTAGCGGGAGAGGGGAGACCCAGTACTTC

j_gene: TRBJ2-5
abundance: .
v_gene: TRBV2
d_gene: .
CDR3aa: CASSDQGTETQYF
CDR3nt: TGTGCCAGCAGCGATCAGGGTACGGAGACCCAGTACTTC

j_gene: TRBJ2-5
abundance: .
v_gene: TRBV7-7
d_gene: TRBD2
CDR3aa: CASSPLRGGAVQETQYF
CDR3nt: TGTGCTAGCAGCCCGCTTCGCGGGGGGGCCGTACAAGAGACCCAGTACTTC

j_gene: TRBJ2-7
abundance: .
v_gene: TRBV5-1
d_gene: .
CDR3aa: CASSLGANSYEQYF
CDR3nt: TGCGCCAGCAGCTTGGGGGCTAACTCCTACGAGCAGTACTTC

j_gene: TRBJ1-4
abundance: .
v_gene: TRBV27
d_gene: .
CDR3aa: CASSARGNEKLFF
CDR3nt: TGTGCCAGCAGTGCTCGGGGAAATGAAAAACTGTTTTTT

j_gene: TRBJ1-3
abundance: .
v_gene: TRBV30
d_gene: .
CDR3aa: CAWSPPGVYPSGNTIYF
CDR3nt: TGTGCCTGGAGTCCTCCCGGAGTGTACCCCTCTGGAAACACCATATATTTT

j_gene: TRBJ1-4
abundance: .
v_gene: TRBV5-6
d_gene: .
CDR3aa: CASSLGQSREKLFF
CDR3nt: TGTGCCAGCAGCCTCGGACAGAGTAGGGAAAAACTGTTTTTT

j_gene: TRBJ2-6
abundance: .
v_gene: TRBV6-4
d_gene: .
CDR3aa: CASSGDISGANVLTF
CDR3nt: TGTGCCAGCAGTGGGGACATCTCTGGGGCCAACGTCCTGACTTTC

j_gene: TRBJ1-1
abundance: .
v_gene: TRBV18
d_gene: TRBD1
CDR3aa: CASSNDRVNTEAFF
CDR3nt: TGTGCCAGCTCAAACGACAGGGTGAACACTGAAGCTTTCTTT

j_gene: TRBJ2-7
abundance: once
v_gene: TRBV27
d_gene: TRBD2
CDR3aa: CASSTSGINEQYF
CDR3nt: TGTGCCAGCAGCACTAGCGGGATAAACGAGCAGTACTTC

j_gene: TRBJ2-3
abundance: .
v_gene: TRBV7-2
d_gene: .
CDR3aa: CASSLGGVADTQYF
CDR3nt: TGTGCCAGCAGCTTAGGAGGTGTCGCAGATACGCAGTATTTT

j_gene: TRBJ1-1
abundance: .
v_gene: TRBV28
d_gene: .
CDR3aa: CASRGKSTVNTEAFF
CDR3nt: TGTGCCAGCAGGGGTAAGTCGACAGTTAACACTGAAGCTTTCTTT

j_gene: TRBJ2-1
abundance: .
v_gene: TRBV27
d_gene: TRBD2
CDR3aa: CASSFLTSGTYNEQFF
CDR3nt: TGTGCCAGCAGTTTCCTGACTAGCGGGACCTACAATGAGCAGTTCTTC

j_gene: TRBJ2-7
abundance: .
v_gene: TRBV9
d_gene: TRBD1
CDR3aa: CASSATGTGGHEQYF
CDR3nt: TGTGCCAGCAGCGCAACCGGGACAGGGGGCCACGAGCAGTACTTC

j_gene: TRBJ2-7
abundance: .
v_gene: TRBV7-9
d_gene: TRBD1
CDR3aa: CASSTGQGRSLYEQYF
CDR3nt: TGTGCCAGCAGCACAGGACAGGGTAGATCACTCTACGAGCAGTACTTC

j_gene: TRBJ1-4
abundance: .
v_gene: TRBV7-8
d_gene: TRBD1
CDR3aa: CASSPTPWTGGEKLFF
CDR3nt: TGTGCCAGCAGCCCTACGCCCTGGACAGGGGGCGAAAAACTGTTTTTT

j_gene: TRBJ2-7
abundance: .
v_gene: TRBV5-1
d_gene: TRBD2
CDR3aa: CASSPGLAAAWEQYF
CDR3nt: TGCGCCAGCAGCCCAGGACTAGCGGCGGCCTGGGAGCAGTACTTC

j_gene: TRBJ1-5
abundance: .
v_gene: TRBV28
d_gene: .
CDR3aa: CASSLPGGNQPQHF
CDR3nt: TGTGCCAGCAGTTTACCCGGGGGCAATCAGCCCCAGCATTTT

j_gene: TRBJ1-5
abundance: .
v_gene: TRBV2
d_gene: .
CDR3aa: CASLLDRTAYSNQPQHF
CDR3nt: TGTGCCAGCTTACTTGATAGGACAGCATATAGCAATCAGCCCCAGCATTTT

j_gene: TRBJ2-1
abundance: .
v_gene: TRBV19
d_gene: .
CDR3aa: CASRGARSSYNEQFF
CDR3nt: TGTGCCAGTAGAGGGGCTAGGAGCTCCTACAATGAGCAGTTCTTC

j_gene: TRBJ2-4
abundance: .
v_gene: TRBV10-3
d_gene: .
CDR3aa: CAISEIVTDEAKNIQYF
CDR3nt: TGTGCCATCAGTGAGATAGTGACAGACGAAGCCAAAAACATTCAGTACTTC

j_gene: TRBJ2-3
abundance: .
v_gene: TRBV28
d_gene: .
CDR3aa: CASSLLRGSRAGETQYF
CDR3nt: TGTGCCAGCAGTTTACTTCGTGGGAGTCGAGCGGGCGAGACGCAGTATTTT

j_gene: TRBJ1-1
abundance: .
v_gene: TRBV7-2
d_gene: TRBD1
CDR3aa: CASSLGTGGGLDTEAFF
CDR3nt: TGTGCCAGCAGCTTGGGGACAGGGGGGGGTCTGGACACTGAAGCTTTCTTT

j_gene: TRBJ2-1
abundance: .
v_gene: TRBV6-4
d_gene: .
CDR3aa: CASSEGPGNNEQFF
CDR3nt: TGTGCCAGCAGTGAAGGGCCGGGGAACAATGAGCAGTTCTTC

j_gene: TRBJ1-2
abundance: .
v_gene: TRBV27
d_gene: TRBD1
CDR3aa: CASSLFPGQGNYGYTF
CDR3nt: TGTGCCAGCAGTTTATTCCCGGGACAGGGAAACTATGGCTACACCTTC

j_gene: TRBJ2-7
abundance: .
v_gene: TRBV9
d_gene: TRBD2
CDR3aa: CASSTSSGGSYEQYF
CDR3nt: TGTGCCAGCAGCACCTCTAGCGGGGGTTCCTACGAGCAGTACTTC

j_gene: TRBJ2-7
abundance: .
v_gene: TRBV9
d_gene: TRBD1
CDR3aa: CASSVRQGRGISAEQYF
CDR3nt: TGTGCCAGCAGCGTGAGACAGGGTCGAGGGATATCGGCCGAGCAGTACTTC

j_gene: TRBJ2-7
abundance: once
v_gene: TRBV28
d_gene: TRBD1
CDR3aa: CASSFVGTASYEQYF
CDR3nt: TGTGCCAGCAGTTTCGTTGGGACAGCCTCCTACGAGCAGTACTTC